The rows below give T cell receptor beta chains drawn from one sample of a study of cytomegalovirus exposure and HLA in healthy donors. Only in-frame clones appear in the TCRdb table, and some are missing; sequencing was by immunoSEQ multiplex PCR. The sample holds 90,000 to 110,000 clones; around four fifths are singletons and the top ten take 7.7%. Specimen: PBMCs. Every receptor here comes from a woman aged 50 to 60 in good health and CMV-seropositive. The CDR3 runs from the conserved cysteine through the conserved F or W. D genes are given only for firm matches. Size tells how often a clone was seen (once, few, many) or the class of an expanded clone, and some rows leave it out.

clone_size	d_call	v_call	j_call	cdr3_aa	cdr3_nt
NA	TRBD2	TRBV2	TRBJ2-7	CASSEGSGGGYEQYF	TGTGCCAGCAGTGAAGGTAGCGGGGGGGGGTACGAGCAGTACTTC
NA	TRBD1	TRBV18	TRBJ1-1	CASSPPWDRTSEAFF	TGTGCCAGCTCACCACCCTGGGACAGGACCTCTGAAGCTTTCTTT
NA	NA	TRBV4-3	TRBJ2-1	CASSQGRNEQFF	TGCGCCAGCAGCCAGGGGCGCAATGAGCAGTTCTTC
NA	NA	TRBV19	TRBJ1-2	CASSTRGREEDGYTF	TGTGCCAGTTCGACGAGGGGCAGGGAGGAGGATGGCTACACCTTC
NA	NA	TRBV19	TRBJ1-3	CASSIIEATGNTIYF	TGTGCCAGTAGTATTATAGAGGCAACTGGAAACACCATATATTTT
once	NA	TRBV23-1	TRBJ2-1	CASSRHGEQFF	TGCGCCAGCAGTCGTCACGGGGAGCAGTTCTTC
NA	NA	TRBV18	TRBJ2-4	CASSILGRGTKNIQYF	TGTGCCAGCTCCATCCTCGGCAGAGGGACCAAAAACATTCAGTACTTC
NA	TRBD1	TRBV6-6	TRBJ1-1	CASSSTGGSEAFF	TGTGCCAGCAGTAGTACAGGGGGTAGTGAAGCTTTCTTT
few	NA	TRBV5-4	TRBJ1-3	CASSRGGAGNTIYF	TGTGCCAGCAGCCGGGGCGGGGCCGGAAACACCATATATTTT
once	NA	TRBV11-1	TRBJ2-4	CASSLGGQDSQYF	TGTGCCAGCAGCCTGGGGGGTCAAGACAGTCAGTACTTC
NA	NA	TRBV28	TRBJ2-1	CASRGTPNEQFF	TGTGCCAGCAGGGGGACTCCCAATGAGCAGTTCTTC
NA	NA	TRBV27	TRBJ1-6	CASSLNTASTNSPLHF	TGTGCCAGCAGTTTAAATACAGCCTCGACTAATTCACCCCTCCACTTT
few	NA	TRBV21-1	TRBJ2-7	CASSSRGRLCEQYF	TGTGCCAGCAGCTCGAGGGGGCGGTTATGCGAGCAGTACTTC
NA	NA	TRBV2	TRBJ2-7	CASSVASSLGGQYF	TGTGCCAGCAGTGTGGCTAGCAGTCTAGGCGGGCAGTACTTC
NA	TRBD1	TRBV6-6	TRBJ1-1	CASRRTGGTEAFF	TGTGCCAGCAGGCGGACAGGGGGAACTGAAGCTTTCTTT
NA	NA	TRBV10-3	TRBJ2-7	CAISAGLRGESYEQYF	TGTGCCATCAGTGCGGGACTCAGGGGGGAAAGCTACGAGCAGTACTTC
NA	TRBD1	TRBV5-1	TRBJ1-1	CASSYHRGKDTEAFF	TGCGCCAGCAGCTACCACAGGGGCAAGGACACTGAAGCTTTCTTT
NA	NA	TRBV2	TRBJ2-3	CASKWIGGRDTQYF	TGTGCCAGCAAGTGGATTGGAGGGAGAGATACGCAGTATTTT
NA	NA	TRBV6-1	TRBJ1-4	CASSEAGGPREKLFF	TGTGCCAGCAGTGAAGCTGGAGGACCCAGGGAAAAACTGTTTTTT
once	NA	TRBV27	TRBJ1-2	CASSRQANYGYTF	TGTGCCAGCAGTAGACAGGCCAACTATGGCTACACCTTC
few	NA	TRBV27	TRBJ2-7	CASSLRQGGEQYF	TGTGCCAGCAGTTTAAGACAGGGAGGCGAGCAGTACTTC
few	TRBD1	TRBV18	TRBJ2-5	CASSGTGIETQYF	TGTGCCAGCTCTGGGACAGGGATCGAGACCCAGTACTTC
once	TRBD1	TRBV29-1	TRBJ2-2	CSGGTGVTGELFF	TGCAGCGGAGGGACAGGAGTCACCGGGGAGCTGTTTTTT
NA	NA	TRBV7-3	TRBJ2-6	CSSSFPGKPGANVLTF	TGTTCCAGCAGCTTCCCGGGAAAGCCTGGGGCCAACGTCCTGACTTTC
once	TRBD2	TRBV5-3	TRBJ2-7	CARSGGGPGQYF	TGTGCCAGAAGTGGCGGGGGGCCGGGGCAGTACTTC
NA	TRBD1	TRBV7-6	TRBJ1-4	CASSQTGAANEKLFF	TGTGCCAGCAGCCAGACAGGGGCTGCTAATGAAAAACTGTTTTTT
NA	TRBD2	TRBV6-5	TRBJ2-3	CASSARGGADTQYF	TGTGCCAGCAGTGCGCGGGGGGGGGCAGATACGCAGTATTTT
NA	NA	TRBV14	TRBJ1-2	CASSQDRTGTYGYTF	TGTGCCAGCAGCCAAGATCGAACAGGGACCTATGGCTACACCTTC
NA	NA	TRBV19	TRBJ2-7	CASSTNSPGLYEQYF	TGTGCCAGTAGTACCAACAGCCCAGGGCTTTACGAGCAGTACTTC
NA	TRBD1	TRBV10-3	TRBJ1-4	CAISESTGGTNEKLFF	TGTGCCATCAGTGAGTCTACAGGGGGCACTAATGAAAAACTGTTTTTT
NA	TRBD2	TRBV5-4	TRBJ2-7	CASSPGGTRTYEQYF	TGTGCCAGCAGCCCTGGGGGGACTAGAACCTACGAGCAGTACTTC
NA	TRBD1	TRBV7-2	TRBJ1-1	CASSPWTGGTEAFF	TGTGCCAGCAGCCCCTGGACAGGGGGCACTGAAGCTTTCTTT
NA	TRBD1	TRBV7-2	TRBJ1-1	CASRRDSITEAFF	TGTGCCAGCAGACGGGACAGTATCACTGAAGCTTTCTTT
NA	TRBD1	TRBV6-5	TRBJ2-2	CASSYGPTGGTGELFF	TGTGCCAGCAGTTACGGGCCGACAGGGGGCACCGGGGAGCTGTTTTTT
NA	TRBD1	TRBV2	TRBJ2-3	CASSWDSSTDTQYF	TGTGCCAGCAGTTGGGACAGTTCCACAGATACGCAGTATTTT
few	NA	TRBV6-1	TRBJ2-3	CASTRTPATGTQYF	TGTGCCAGCACCAGGACACCTGCAACCGGTACGCAGTATTTT
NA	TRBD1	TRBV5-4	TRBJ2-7	CASSLRGGLDEQYF	TGTGCCAGCAGCTTGAGAGGGGGCTTGGACGAGCAGTACTTC
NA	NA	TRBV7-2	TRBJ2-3	CASSWAADTQYF	TGTGCCAGCAGCTGGGCCGCAGATACGCAGTATTTT
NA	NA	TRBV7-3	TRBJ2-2	CASSPSESMGTGELFF	TGTGCCAGCAGCCCGTCGGAGAGTATGGGCACCGGGGAGCTGTTTTTT
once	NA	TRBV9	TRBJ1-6	CASSVGGARGDSPLHF	TGTGCCAGCAGCGTTGGGGGGGCCAGGGGTGATTCACCCCTCCACTTT
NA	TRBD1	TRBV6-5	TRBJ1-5	CASRPGQGNQPQHF	TGTGCCAGCAGGCCGGGACAGGGGAATCAGCCCCAGCATTTT
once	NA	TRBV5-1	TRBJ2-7	CASKSSAAGYEQYF	TGCGCCAGCAAATCGTCCGCGGCGGGCTACGAGCAGTACTTC
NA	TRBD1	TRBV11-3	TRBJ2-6	CASSLGIGTGPAGANVLTF	TGTGCCAGCAGCTTAGGGATAGGGACAGGGCCCGCTGGGGCCAACGTCCTGACTTTC
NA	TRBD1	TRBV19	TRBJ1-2	CASSMGQEIYGYTF	TGTGCCAGTAGTATGGGACAGGAGATTTATGGCTACACCTTC
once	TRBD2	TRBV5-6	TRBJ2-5	CASSLTSGRAETQYF	TGTGCCAGCAGCTTGACTAGCGGGAGGGCCGAGACCCAGTACTTC